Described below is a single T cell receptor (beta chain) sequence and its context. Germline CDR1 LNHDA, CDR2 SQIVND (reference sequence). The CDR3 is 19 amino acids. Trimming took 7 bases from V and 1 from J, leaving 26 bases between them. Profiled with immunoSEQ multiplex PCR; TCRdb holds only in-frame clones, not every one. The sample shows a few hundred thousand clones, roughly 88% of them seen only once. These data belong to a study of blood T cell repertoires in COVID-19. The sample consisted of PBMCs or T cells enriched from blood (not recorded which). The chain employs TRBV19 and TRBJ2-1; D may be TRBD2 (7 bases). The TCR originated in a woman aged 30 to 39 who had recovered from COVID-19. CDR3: CASTFTAGAPPGSYNEQFF. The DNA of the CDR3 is TGTGCCAGTACCTTTACCGCGGGGGCCCCTCCAGGGTCCTACAATGAGCAGTTCTTC.